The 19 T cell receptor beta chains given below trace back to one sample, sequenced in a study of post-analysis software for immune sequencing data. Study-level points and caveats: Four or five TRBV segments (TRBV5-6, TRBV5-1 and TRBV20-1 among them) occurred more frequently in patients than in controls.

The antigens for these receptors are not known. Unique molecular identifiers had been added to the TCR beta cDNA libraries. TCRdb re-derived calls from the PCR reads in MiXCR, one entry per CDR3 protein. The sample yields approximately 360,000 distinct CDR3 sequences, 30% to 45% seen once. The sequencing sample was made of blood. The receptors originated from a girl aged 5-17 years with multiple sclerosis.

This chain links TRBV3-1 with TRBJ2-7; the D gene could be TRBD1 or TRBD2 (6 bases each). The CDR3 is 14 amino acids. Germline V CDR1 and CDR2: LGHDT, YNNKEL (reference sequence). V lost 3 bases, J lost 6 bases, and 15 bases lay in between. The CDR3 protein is CASSHVLGGGEQYF. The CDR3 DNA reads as TGTGCCAGCAGCCATGTCCTCGGGGGCGGCGAGCAGTACTTC.

CDR3 residues: CSAREVLGGYTF. CDR3 nucleotide sequence: TGCAGTGCTAGAGAGGTCCTCGGGGGCTACACCTTC. The chain combines TRBV20-1 with TRBJ1-2; no clear D gene. This CDR3 has 12 residues. V was cut by 0 bases and J by 8 bases, with 10 bases left in between. Germline V CDR1 and CDR2: DFQATT, SNEGSKA (reference sequence).

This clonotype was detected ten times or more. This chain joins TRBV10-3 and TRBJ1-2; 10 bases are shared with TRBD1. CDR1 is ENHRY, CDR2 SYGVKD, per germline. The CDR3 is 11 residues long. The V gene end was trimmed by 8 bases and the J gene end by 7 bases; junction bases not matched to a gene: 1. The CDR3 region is CAIRDRGGYTF. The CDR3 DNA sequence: TGTGCCATCCGGGACAGGGGTGGCTACACCTTC.

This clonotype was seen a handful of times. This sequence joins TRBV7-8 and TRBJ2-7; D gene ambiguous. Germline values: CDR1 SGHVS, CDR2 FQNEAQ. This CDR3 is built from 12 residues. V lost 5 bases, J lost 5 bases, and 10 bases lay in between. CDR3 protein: CASSQDLDEQYF. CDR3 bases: TGTGCCAGCAGCCAGGACCTTGACGAGCAGTACTTC.

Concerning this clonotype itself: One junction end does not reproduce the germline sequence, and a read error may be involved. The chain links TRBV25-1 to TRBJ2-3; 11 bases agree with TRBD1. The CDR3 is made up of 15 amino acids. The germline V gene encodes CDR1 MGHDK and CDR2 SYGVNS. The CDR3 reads CVSREPGQGADTQYF. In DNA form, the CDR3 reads TGTGTCAGCAGGGAACCGGGACAGGGGGCAGATACGCAGTATTTT.

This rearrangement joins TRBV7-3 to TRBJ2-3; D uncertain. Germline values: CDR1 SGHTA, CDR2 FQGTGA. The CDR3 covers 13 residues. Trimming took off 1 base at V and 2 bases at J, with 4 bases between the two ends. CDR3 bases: TGTGCCAGCAGCTTAATAGTCACAGATACGCAGTATTTT. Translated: CASSLIVTDTQYF.

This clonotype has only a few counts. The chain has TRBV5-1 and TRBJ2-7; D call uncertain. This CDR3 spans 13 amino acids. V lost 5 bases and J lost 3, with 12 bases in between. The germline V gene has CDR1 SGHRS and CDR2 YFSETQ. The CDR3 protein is CASSGNSIYEQYF. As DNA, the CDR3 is TGCGCCAGCAGTGGAAACAGCATCTACGAGCAGTACTTC.

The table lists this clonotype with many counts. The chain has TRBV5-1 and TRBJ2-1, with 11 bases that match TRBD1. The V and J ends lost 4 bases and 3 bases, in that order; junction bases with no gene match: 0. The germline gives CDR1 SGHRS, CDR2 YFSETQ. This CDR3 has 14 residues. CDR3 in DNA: TGCGCCAGCAGCGGGACAGGGGGCTACAATGAGCAGTTCTTC. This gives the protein CASSGTGGYNEQFF.

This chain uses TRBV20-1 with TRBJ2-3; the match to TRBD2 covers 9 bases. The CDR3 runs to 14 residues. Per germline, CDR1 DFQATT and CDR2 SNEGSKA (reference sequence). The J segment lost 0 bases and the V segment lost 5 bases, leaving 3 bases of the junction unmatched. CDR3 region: CSALTSGSTDTQYF. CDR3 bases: TGCAGTGCTTTGACTAGCGGCAGCACAGATACGCAGTATTTT.

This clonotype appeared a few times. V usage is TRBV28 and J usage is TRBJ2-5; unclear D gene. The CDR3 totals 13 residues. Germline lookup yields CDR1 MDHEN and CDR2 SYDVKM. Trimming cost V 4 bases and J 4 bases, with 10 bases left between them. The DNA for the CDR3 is TGTGCCAGCAGTTGGGGTCTGGGAGAGACCCAGTACTTC. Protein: CASSWGLGETQYF.

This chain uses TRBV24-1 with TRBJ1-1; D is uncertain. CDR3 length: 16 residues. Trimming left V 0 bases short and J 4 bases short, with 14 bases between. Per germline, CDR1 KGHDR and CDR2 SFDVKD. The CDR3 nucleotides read TGTGCCACCAGTGATTTGGCTCCGGGCTCGGGCACTGAAGCTTTCTTT. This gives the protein CATSDLAPGSGTEAFF.

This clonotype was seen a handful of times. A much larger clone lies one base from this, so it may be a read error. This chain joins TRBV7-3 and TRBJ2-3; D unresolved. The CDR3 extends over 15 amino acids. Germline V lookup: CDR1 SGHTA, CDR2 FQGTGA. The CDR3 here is CAGSSRASFSDTQYF. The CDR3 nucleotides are TGTGCCGGCAGCTCTAGGGCTAGTTTCTCAGATACGCAGTATTTT.

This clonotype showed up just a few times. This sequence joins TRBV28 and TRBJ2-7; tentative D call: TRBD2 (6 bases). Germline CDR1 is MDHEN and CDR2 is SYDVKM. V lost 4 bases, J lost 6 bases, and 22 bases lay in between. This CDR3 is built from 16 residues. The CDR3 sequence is CASSSLLGRGRGEQYF. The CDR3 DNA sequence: TGTGCCAGCAGTTCCCTGTTGGGGCGGGGAAGGGGCGAGCAGTACTTC.

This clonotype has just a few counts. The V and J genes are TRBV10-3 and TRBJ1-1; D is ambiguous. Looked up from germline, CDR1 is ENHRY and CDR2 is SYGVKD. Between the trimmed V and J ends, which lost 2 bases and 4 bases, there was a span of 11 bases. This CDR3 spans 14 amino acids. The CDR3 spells CAISEGGTRTEAFF. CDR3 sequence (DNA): TGTGCCATCAGTGAGGGCGGCACTCGCACTGAAGCTTTCTTT.

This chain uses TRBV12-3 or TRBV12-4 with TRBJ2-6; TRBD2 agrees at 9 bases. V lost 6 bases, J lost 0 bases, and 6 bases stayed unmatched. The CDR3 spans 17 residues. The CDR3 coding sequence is TGTGCCAGCAGCCCGACTAGCGGTATCTCTGGGGCCAACGTCCTGACTTTC. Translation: CASSPTSGISGANVLTF.

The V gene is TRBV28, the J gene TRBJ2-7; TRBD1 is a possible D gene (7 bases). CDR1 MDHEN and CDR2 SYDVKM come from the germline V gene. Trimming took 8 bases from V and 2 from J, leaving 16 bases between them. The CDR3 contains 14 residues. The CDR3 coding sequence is TGTGCCAGCCTCCCGACAGGGAGGCCCTACGAGCAGTACTTC. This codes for CASLPTGRPYEQYF.

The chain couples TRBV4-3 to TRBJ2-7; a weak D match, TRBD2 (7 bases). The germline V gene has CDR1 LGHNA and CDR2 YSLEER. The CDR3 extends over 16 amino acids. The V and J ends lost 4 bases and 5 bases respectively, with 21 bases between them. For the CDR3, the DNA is TGCGCCAGCAGCCCCCAGGGGAGGGGAAACAACGACGAGCAGTACTTC. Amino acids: CASSPQGRGNNDEQYF.

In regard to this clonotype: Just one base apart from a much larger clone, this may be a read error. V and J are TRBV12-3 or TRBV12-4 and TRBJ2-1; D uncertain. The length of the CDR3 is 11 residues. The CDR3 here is CASRLVGEQCF. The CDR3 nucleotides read TGTGCCAGCAGGCTGGTGGGTGAGCAGTGCTTC.

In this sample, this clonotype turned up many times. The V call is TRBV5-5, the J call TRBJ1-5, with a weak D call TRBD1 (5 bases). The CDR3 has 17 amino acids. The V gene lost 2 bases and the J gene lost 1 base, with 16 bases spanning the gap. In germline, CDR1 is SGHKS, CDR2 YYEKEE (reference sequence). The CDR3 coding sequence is TGTGCCAGCAGCTTAGGGGATGATTGGAGAAGCAATCAGCCCCAGCATTTT. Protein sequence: CASSLGDDWRSNQPQHF. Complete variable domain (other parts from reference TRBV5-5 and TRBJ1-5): DAGVTQSPTHLIKTRGQQVTLRCSPISGHKSVSWYQQVLGQGPQFIFQYYEKEERGRGNFPDRFSARQFPNYSSELNVNALLLGDSALYLCASSLGDDWRSNQPQHFGDGTRLSIL.